The rows below give T cell receptor beta chains drawn from one sample of a study of identical twins. TCRdb re-called the 5' RACE reads through MiXCR, storing one row per CDR3 protein. Of about 210,000 distinct CDR3 sequences in the sample, approximately 9% are singletons; the top ten hold around 5.1%. The sequenced sample was memory (CD45RO+) T cells sorted from blood. These receptors originate from a woman between 18 and 29 years old in good health. CDR3s include the opening cysteine and the closing phenylalanine or tryptophan. Fields, in order: clone size, V gene, J gene, D gene, CDR3 length, CDR3 protein, CDR3 DNA. D genes are given only for firm matches. Part of the rows lack a size; the others show once, few, many or a class for expanded clones.

clone size: few; V gene: TRBV20-1; J gene: TRBJ1-1; D gene: TRBD1; CDR3 length: 12; CDR3 protein: CSAPTGGERAFF; CDR3 DNA: TGCAGTGCCCCCACAGGGGGCGAAAGAGCTTTCTTT
clone size: medium-sized; V gene: TRBV20-1; J gene: TRBJ2-7; D gene: TRBD1; CDR3 length: 13; CDR3 protein: CSARGDSDYEQYF; CDR3 DNA: TGCAGTGCTAGAGGGGACAGTGATTACGAGCAGTACTTC
clone size: many; V gene: TRBV13; J gene: TRBJ2-5; D gene: TRBD2; CDR3 length: 15; CDR3 protein: CASTTPGLAGETQYF; CDR3 DNA: TGTGCCAGCACCACACCCGGACTAGCGGGGGAGACCCAGTACTTC
clone size: few; V gene: TRBV27; J gene: TRBJ2-1; D gene: TRBD1; CDR3 length: 16; CDR3 protein: CASSSTQGRAYNEQFF; CDR3 DNA: TGTGCCAGCAGTTCGACACAGGGGAGAGCCTACAATGAGCAGTTCTTC
clone size: many; V gene: TRBV6-5; J gene: TRBJ2-7; D gene: TRBD2; CDR3 length: 15; CDR3 protein: CASSSAAGGPDEQYF; CDR3 DNA: TGTGCCAGCAGTTCCGCAGCGGGAGGGCCGGACGAGCAGTACTTC
clone size: many; V gene: TRBV12-3/TRBV12-4; J gene: TRBJ1-4; D gene: NA; CDR3 length: 13; CDR3 protein: CASMTTADEKLFF; CDR3 DNA: TGTGCCAGCATGACTACCGCGGATGAAAAACTGTTTTTT
clone size: few; V gene: TRBV7-2; J gene: TRBJ2-3; D gene: NA; CDR3 length: 16; CDR3 protein: CASSFAGLIITDTQYF; CDR3 DNA: TGTGCCAGCAGCTTCGCAGGACTAATCATCACAGATACGCAGTATTTT
clone size: few; V gene: TRBV5-1; J gene: TRBJ1-1; D gene: TRBD1; CDR3 length: 14; CDR3 protein: CASSLQGASTEAFF; CDR3 DNA: TGCGCCAGCAGCTTGCAGGGGGCGAGCACTGAAGCTTTCTTT
clone size: few; V gene: TRBV18; J gene: TRBJ1-1; D gene: TRBD1; CDR3 length: 16; CDR3 protein: CASSLSRDRMNTEAFF; CDR3 DNA: TGTGCCAGCTCACTCAGTAGGGACAGGATGAACACTGAAGCTTTCTTT
clone size: NA; V gene: TRBV19; J gene: TRBJ2-3; D gene: TRBD2; CDR3 length: 18; CDR3 protein: CASSSLASGTRGVRAQYF; CDR3 DNA: TGTGCCAGTAGTAGCCTAGCCTCCGGGACTAGAGGGGTCAGGGCGCAGTATTTT
clone size: many; V gene: TRBV3-1; J gene: TRBJ1-3; D gene: NA; CDR3 length: 15; CDR3 protein: CASSPTAASGNTIYF; CDR3 DNA: TGTGCCAGCAGCCCCACAGCAGCCTCTGGAAACACCATATATTTT
clone size: many; V gene: TRBV4-2; J gene: TRBJ2-2; D gene: TRBD1; CDR3 length: 15; CDR3 protein: CASSEGQGNTGELFF; CDR3 DNA: TGTGCCAGCAGCGAGGGACAGGGGAACACCGGGGAGCTGTTTTTT
clone size: few; V gene: TRBV12-5; J gene: TRBJ2-7; D gene: TRBD2; CDR3 length: 17; CDR3 protein: CASGLAPLGGNPYEQYF; CDR3 DNA: TGTGCTAGTGGTTTGGCCCCATTGGGGGGGAATCCCTACGAGCAGTACTTC
clone size: few; V gene: TRBV20-1; J gene: TRBJ1-1; D gene: NA; CDR3 length: 13; CDR3 protein: CSARGVRDTEAFF; CDR3 DNA: TGCAGTGCTCGAGGGGTTCGGGACACTGAAGCTTTCTTT
clone size: NA; V gene: TRBV10-1; J gene: TRBJ2-7; D gene: NA; CDR3 length: 13; CDR3 protein: CANLIGVSDEQYF; CDR3 DNA: TGCGCCAACCTTATTGGGGTCAGCGACGAGCAGTACTTC
clone size: NA; V gene: TRBV20-1; J gene: TRBJ2-7; D gene: NA; CDR3 length: 14; CDR3 protein: CSANPGGARSEQYF; CDR3 DNA: TGCAGTGCGAACCCCGGTGGGGCCCGGTCCGAGCAGTACTTC
clone size: NA; V gene: TRBV12-3/TRBV12-4; J gene: TRBJ2-6; D gene: NA; CDR3 length: 15; CDR3 protein: CASSLGGAGANVLTF; CDR3 DNA: TGTGCCAGCAGTTTGGGAGGTGCTGGGGCCAACGTCCTGACTTTC
clone size: NA; V gene: TRBV7-8; J gene: TRBJ2-7; D gene: NA; CDR3 length: 15; CDR3 protein: CASSQGLGATYEQYF; CDR3 DNA: TGTGCCAGCAGCCAAGGTTTAGGAGCCACCTACGAGCAGTACTTC
clone size: many; V gene: TRBV20-1; J gene: TRBJ1-1; D gene: TRBD1; CDR3 length: 15; CDR3 protein: CSARAHRQGNTEAFF; CDR3 DNA: TGCAGTGCTAGAGCCCACAGACAGGGGAACACTGAAGCTTTCTTT
clone size: NA; V gene: TRBV20-1; J gene: TRBJ2-3; D gene: NA; CDR3 length: 15; CDR3 protein: CCARDPSGGTDTQYF; CDR3 DNA: TGCTGTGCTAGAGATCCAAGCGGAGGCACAGATACGCAGTATTTT
clone size: NA; V gene: TRBV27; J gene: TRBJ1-2; D gene: NA; CDR3 length: 13; CDR3 protein: CASSPRTDYGYTF; CDR3 DNA: TGTGCCAGCAGTCCCCGGACGGACTATGGCTACACCTTC
clone size: NA; V gene: TRBV9; J gene: TRBJ2-2; D gene: NA; CDR3 length: 14; CDR3 protein: CASSSSWGAGELFF; CDR3 DNA: TGTGCCAGCAGCTCAAGCTGGGGGGCCGGGGAGCTGTTTTTT
clone size: few; V gene: TRBV11-2; J gene: TRBJ2-1; D gene: TRBD1; CDR3 length: 15; CDR3 protein: CASTLLEAGGSEQFF; CDR3 DNA: TGTGCCAGCACCTTACTGGAAGCAGGGGGCAGTGAGCAGTTCTTC
clone size: NA; V gene: TRBV30; J gene: TRBJ2-1; D gene: TRBD1; CDR3 length: 14; CDR3 protein: CAWSATGYYREQFF; CDR3 DNA: TGTGCCTGGAGTGCGACAGGGTATTACAGGGAGCAGTTCTTC
clone size: many; V gene: TRBV5-1; J gene: TRBJ2-1; D gene: TRBD2; CDR3 length: 17; CDR3 protein: CASSSVAGGSSYNEQFF; CDR3 DNA: TGCGCCAGCAGCTCGGTGGCGGGGGGTTCCTCTTACAATGAGCAGTTCTTC
clone size: few; V gene: TRBV11-3; J gene: TRBJ2-2; D gene: NA; CDR3 length: 11; CDR3 protein: CASSLSRELFF; CDR3 DNA: TGTGCCAGCAGCCTCTCTAGGGAGCTGTTTTTT
clone size: many; V gene: TRBV2; J gene: TRBJ2-2; D gene: NA; CDR3 length: 14; CDR3 protein: CAAGSPGEIGELFF; CDR3 DNA: TGTGCCGCGGGGTCTCCAGGGGAGATCGGGGAGCTGTTTTTT
clone size: NA; V gene: TRBV4-3; J gene: TRBJ2-1; D gene: NA; CDR3 length: 13; CDR3 protein: CASSQVVFNEQFF; CDR3 DNA: TGCGCCAGCAGCCAAGTAGTCTTCAATGAGCAGTTCTTC
clone size: many; V gene: TRBV29-1; J gene: TRBJ2-2; D gene: NA; CDR3 length: 13; CDR3 protein: CSSRGGDTGELFF; CDR3 DNA: TGCAGCTCCAGAGGGGGTGACACCGGGGAGCTGTTTTTT
clone size: NA; V gene: TRBV7-6; J gene: TRBJ2-7; D gene: TRBD2; CDR3 length: 18; CDR3 protein: CASSERLAGSPFSYEQYF; CDR3 DNA: TGTGCCAGCAGCGAACGACTAGCGGGCTCCCCGTTTTCCTACGAGCAGTACTTC